This entry describes one T cell receptor beta chain. Its antigen is currently unknown. The data were obtained in a study of T cell responses to AZD1222 COVID-19 vaccine. Overall study: Analysis merged second doses at about 4 or about 12 weeks. Study results and limitations: Nearly half of spike-specific TCRs reportedly go after variant regions that carry no mutations. The study sampled repertoires only after the peak T cell response.

The CDR3 is 16 residues long. J lost 0 bases, V lost 6 bases, and 8 bases had no gene match. CDR1 and CDR2 from the germline V gene are WNHNN and SYGVQD (reference sequence). Libraries were prepared by immunoSEQ multiplex PCR; TCRdb keeps only in-frame clonotypes and omits some of them. This sample has around 200,000 clones, with under 95% found just once. The source is an adult in good health. Material: peripheral blood, obtained on day 0 of AZD1222 vaccination. The chain uses TRBV10-1 and TRBJ2-1, with 7 positions matching TRBD2. This CDR3 is CASSGTSAASYNEQFF. Here the CDR3 DNA reads TGCGCCAGCAGCGGTACTAGCGCAGCCTCCTACAATGAGCAGTTCTTC.